This T cell receptor beta chain stems from a study of T cell responses to AZD1222 COVID-19 vaccine. Trimming took 0 bases from V and 12 from J; bases not matched to a gene: 8. The V gene's germline CDR1 is SGHNT and CDR2 YYREEE (reference sequence). CDR3 length: 13 amino acids. Profiling relied on immunoSEQ multiplex PCR, and the TCRdb table lists in-frame clones only, not all of them. Here the sample spans 210,000 or so clones, 90% to 95% being singletons. Of note for this clone: Its cognate antigen is unknown.

Study results and caveats: Breadth and depth of Spike-specific TCRs rose after two AZD1222 doses. CD4 TCRs linked to vaccination spanned spike, dominating at 160-218 and 743-854. Most donors were white British, females outnumbered males, and clonal diversity was possibly underestimated. Baseline serology detected seropositivity in only a handful of AZD1222 recipients.

The chain uses TRBV5-4 and TRBJ1-2; 7 nucleotides align to TRBD1. The sequence derives from an adult who received the MenACWY meningococcal vaccine as a control. The material was peripheral blood, obtained 28 days after the second dose of the MenACWY control vaccine. The DNA for the CDR3 is TGTGCCAGCAGCTTGGGAATGGAGGGGGCGAACACCTTC. It codes for CASSLGMEGANTF.